The clone carrying this T cell receptor beta chain has only a few counts. No antigen is known for it. Germline-derived CDR1 and CDR2 are ENHRY and SYGVKD. This CDR3 spans 12 amino acids. Trimming shortened V by 9 bases and J by 11 bases, and 19 bases separated the two germline ends. The data originate from a study of beta chain features in type 1 diabetes. Study-wide results and limits: Insertions were fewer and deletions more numerous at VDJ junctions in type 1 diabetes patients.

Every bit of the isolated RNA underwent reverse transcription, so sequencing read expressed TCRB transcripts. TCRdb's table, derived via immunoSEQ multiplex PCR, lists solely in-frame clones and lacks some. The sample shows roughly 610,000 clones, about 14% of them seen only once. Source material: naive CD4+ T cells from blood. The chain is built from TRBV10-3 and TRBJ1-1; D unresolved. The receptor comes from a man aged 18 to 35 in good health. The CDR3 DNA reads as TGTGCCATAGCAGACACCCTAGAATCGGCTTTCTTT. It yields the protein CAIADTLESAFF.